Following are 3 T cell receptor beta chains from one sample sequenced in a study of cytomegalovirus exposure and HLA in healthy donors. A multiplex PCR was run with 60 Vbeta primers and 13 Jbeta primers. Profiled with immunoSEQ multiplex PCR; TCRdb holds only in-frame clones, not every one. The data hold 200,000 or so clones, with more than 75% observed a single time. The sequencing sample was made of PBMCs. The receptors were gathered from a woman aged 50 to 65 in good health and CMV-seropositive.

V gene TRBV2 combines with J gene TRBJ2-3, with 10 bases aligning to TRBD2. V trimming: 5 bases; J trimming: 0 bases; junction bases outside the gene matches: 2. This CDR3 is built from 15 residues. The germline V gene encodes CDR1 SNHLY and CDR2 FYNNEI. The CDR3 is CASSPGLASTDTQYF. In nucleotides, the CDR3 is TGTGCCAGCAGTCCGGGACTAGCGAGCACAGATACGCAGTATTTT.

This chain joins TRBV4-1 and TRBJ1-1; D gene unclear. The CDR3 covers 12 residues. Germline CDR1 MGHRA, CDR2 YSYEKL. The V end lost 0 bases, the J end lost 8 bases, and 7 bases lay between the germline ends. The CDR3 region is CASSQDSQEAFF. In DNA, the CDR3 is TGCGCCAGCAGCCAAGATTCACAGGAAGCTTTCTTT.

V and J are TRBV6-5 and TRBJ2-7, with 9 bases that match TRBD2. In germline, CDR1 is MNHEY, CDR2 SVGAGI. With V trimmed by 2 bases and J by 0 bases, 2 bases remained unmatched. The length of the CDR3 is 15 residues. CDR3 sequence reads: CASSYGSGGSYEQYF. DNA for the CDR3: TGTGCCAGCAGTTACGGTAGCGGGGGCTCCTACGAGCAGTACTTC.